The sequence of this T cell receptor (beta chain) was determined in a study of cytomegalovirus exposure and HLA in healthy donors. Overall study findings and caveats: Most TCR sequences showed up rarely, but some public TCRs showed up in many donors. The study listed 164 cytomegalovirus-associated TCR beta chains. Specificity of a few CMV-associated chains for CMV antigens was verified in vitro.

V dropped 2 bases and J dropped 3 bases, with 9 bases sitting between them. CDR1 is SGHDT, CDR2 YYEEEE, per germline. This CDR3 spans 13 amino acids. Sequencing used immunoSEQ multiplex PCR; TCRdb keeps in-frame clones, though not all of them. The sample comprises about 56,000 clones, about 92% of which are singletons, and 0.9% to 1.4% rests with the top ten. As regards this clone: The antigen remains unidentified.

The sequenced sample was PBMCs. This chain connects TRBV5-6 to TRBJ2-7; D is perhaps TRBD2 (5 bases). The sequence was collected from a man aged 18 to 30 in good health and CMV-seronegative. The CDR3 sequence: CASSFRGIYEQYF. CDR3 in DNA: TGTGCCAGCAGCTTTCGGGGAATCTACGAGCAGTACTTC. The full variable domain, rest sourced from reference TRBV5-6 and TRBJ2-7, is DAGVTQSPTHLIKTRGQQVTLRCSPKSGHDTVSWYQQALGQGPQFIFQYYEEEERQRGNFPDRFSGHQFPNYSSELNVNALLLGDSALYLCASSFRGIYEQYFGPGTRLTVT.